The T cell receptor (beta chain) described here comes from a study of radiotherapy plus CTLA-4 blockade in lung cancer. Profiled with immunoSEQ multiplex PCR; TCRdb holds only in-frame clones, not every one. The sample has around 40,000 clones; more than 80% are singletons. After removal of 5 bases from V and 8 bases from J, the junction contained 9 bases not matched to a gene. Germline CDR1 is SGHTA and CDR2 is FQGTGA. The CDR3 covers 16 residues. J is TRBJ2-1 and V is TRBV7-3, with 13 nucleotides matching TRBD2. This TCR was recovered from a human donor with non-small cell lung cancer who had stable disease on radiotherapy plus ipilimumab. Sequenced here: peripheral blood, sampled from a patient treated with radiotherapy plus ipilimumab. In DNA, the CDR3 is TGTGCCAGCAGCCCAAGGACTAGCGGGAGTGTGGATGAGCAGTTCTTC. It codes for CASSPRTSGSVDEQFF.